In this sample, the clone carrying this TCR beta chain turned up once. With 3 bases removed from V and 4 bases from J, the gap between germline ends came to 12 bases. The CDR3 runs to 14 residues. Looked up from germline, CDR1 is LNHDA and CDR2 is SQIVND (reference sequence). The data are from a study of shared clonotypes between healthy human individuals. Assay used: immunoSEQ multiplex PCR; TCRdb lists only in-frame clones, some missing. This table holds 2.3 million or so clones, roughly 93% found once. All the donors were Caucasian adults who lived in Nashville, Tennessee. Sequencing was performed on naive CD4+ T cells from PBMCs. Subset reported: CD45RA+ positively selected. The chain links TRBV19 to TRBJ1-2, with D tentatively TRBD1 (5 bases). This clonotype originated in a man younger than 30 in good health. Some clones in this sample may be carry-over from other donors' samples. CDR3 region: CASSIPQGFYGYTF. CDR3 DNA: TGTGCCAGTAGTATTCCCCAGGGATTCTATGGCTACACCTTC.